This T cell receptor (beta chain) came from a study of CD8 T cells in Susac syndrome (dated by TCRdb to about 2019). Regarding the complete study: Of the Susac syndrome patients who were sequenced, eight were in clinical remission while roughly 6 had clinically active disease. Susac syndrome patients were therapy-naive, on corticosteroids (some also receiving IVIg), or on IVIg alone at blood withdrawal. Whether CD8+ T cell activation and differentiation in Susac syndrome was antigen driven was tested using repertoire sequencing. The clonality of the CD8+ T cell repertoire was compared across approximately 11 healthy donors, around 14 Susac syndrome patients and around 16 multiple sclerosis patients.

This clonotype appeared a few times. Its target antigen remains unknown. Nothing much larger sits one base from this clone, and base qualities are not available. What the research found in general, with its limitations: Sixteen Susac-specific public clones were identified in the total CD8+ repertoire, and a few Susac-specific public clones were identified in the CD8+ TEMRA repertoire. Clonal expansion was observed in Susac syndrome CD8+ repertoires, with the highest expansion in CD8+ TEMRA cells and greater expansion in clinically active than in remitting patients. The TCR sequencing and HLA analysis was acknowledged to have included a relatively small number of individuals.

RNA was extracted using the RNeasy kit, and roughly 0.45 to 1 microgram was reverse transcribed with random hexamers. The immunoSEQ multiplex PCR assay, covering 54 Vbeta and 13 Jbeta segments, was used to amplify TCR beta CDR3 regions. To correct PCR amplification bias, a synthetic template baseline was used for both primer optimization and computational correction. On the study's bioinformatics: Reads were annotated to V, D and J genes per IMGT and analyzed with immunoSEQ Analyzer, keeping only productive sequences. To calculate clonality, Shannon entropy was normalized by log2 of the number of productive unique sequences and then subtracted from one. Public and private clones were assessed among the 100 most prevalent clones of each patient and control. Susac-specific clones were defined as absent from healthy and MS cohorts, 850 to 1,300 published viral clones and other ImmuneACCESS disease sequences. The public reads were run again by TCRdb, first through fastp at Q25 and then through MiXCR, and only productive beta chains were kept. Rows are combined by CDR3 protein, so each entry shows the most common genes and DNA. None of the V and J calls come from the authors' own analysis; TCRdb made them. Present in this sample are about 130,000 distinct CDR3 sequences, over 85% of which were seen just once. Approximately 0.22% of the sample goes to the ten largest clones.

Peripheral blood CD8+ and CD4+ T cells from healthy donors, Susac syndrome patients and multiple sclerosis patients were profiled by high-throughput TCR beta sequencing. The Susac syndrome patients fulfilled recently defined diagnostic criteria for definite or probable disease. Bulk CD8+ and CD4+ T cells were purified by magnetic negative isolation, while CD8+ TEMRA cells were enriched using FACS. Blood was collected in EDTA tubes and processed within 24 hours, with PBMCs isolated through density gradient centrifugation. PBMCs intended for TCR sequencing were cryopreserved in liquid nitrogen and were subsequently thawed in a 37 degrees C water bath. A purity of at least 90% was achieved for sorted or isolated CD4+, CD8+ and CD8+ TEMRA cells. The CDR3 sequence holds 14 residues, the cysteine and phenylalanine included. Only the CDR3 region is kept as DNA, spanning 42 bases read in frame from base 1. In the germline V gene, CDR1 corresponds to MNHEY and CDR2 to SVGAGI. V is pruned by 2 bases and J by 1 base, leaving 0 bases of the junction without a gene match.

The chain links TRBV6-5 with TRBJ1-1; 8 central bases correspond to TRBD1. This clonotype was sampled from a human donor with Susac syndrome. Sequencing input: CD8+ T cells from PBMCs. The CDR3: CASSYGTGNTEAFF. DNA sequence: TGTGCCAGCAGTTACGGGACAGGGAACACTGAAGCTTTCTTT.